The 9 T cell receptor beta chains in this list originate from one sample, sequenced in a study of spatial heterogeneity in lung cancer. TCRdb reanalysed the 5' RACE reads using MiXCR and keeps one entry per CDR3 protein. Of about 94,000 distinct CDR3 sequences in the sample, just under 20% were seen once. Time point noted: blood at routine non-recurrence follow-up after resection. The specimen was PBMCs, collected at follow-up. These receptors all come from a male donor with early-stage non-small cell lung cancer.

The rearrangement joins TRBV6-2 or TRBV6-3 to TRBJ2-1, with a possible D match to TRBD1 (6 bases). This CDR3 contains 15 residues. Looked up from germline, CDR1 is MNHEY and CDR2 is SVGEGT. V was cut by 4 bases and J by 9 bases, with 19 bases left in between. CDR3 bases: TGTGCCAGCAGTTCACACAACAATCTACAGGGTGAGCAGTTCTTC. Protein product: CASSSHNNLQGEQFF.

The chain uses TRBV21-1 and TRBJ2-5; the table's D call of TRBD1 was not tested on the DNA. TRBV21-1 is assigned pseudogene status. The CDR3 is 14 residues long. The CDR3 DNA sequence: TGTGCCATGCTTCGTAGAGGGGGGGAAGAGACCCAGTACTTC. Translation gives CAMLRRGGEETQYF.

The sample holds a few counts of this clonotype. V gene TRBV20-1 combines with J gene TRBJ1-1; possible D gene TRBD1, 6 bases. V was clipped by 3 bases and J by 1 base, with 12 bases between them. Germline V gene data show CDR1 as DFQATT and CDR2 as SNEGSKA (reference sequence). This CDR3 comprises 14 residues. CDR3 amino acids: CSARLSGENTEAFF. As DNA, the CDR3 is TGCAGTGCTAGGCTCTCAGGGGAGAACACTGAAGCTTTCTTT.

This clonotype was picked up a small number of times. The chain uses TRBV18 and TRBJ1-1; 9 bases map to TRBD1. The ends lost 3 bases at V and 1 base at J; junction bases unmatched: 6. The CDR3 contains 16 residues. The germline gives CDR1 KGHSH, CDR2 LQKENI. For the CDR3, the DNA is TGTGCCAGCTCACCGATTGTGGACAGGGGGAACACTGAAGCTTTCTTT. Amino acid sequence: CASSPIVDRGNTEAFF.

This clonotype is medium-sized within its sample. The rearrangement uses TRBV27 and TRBJ2-7; possibly TRBD1 or TRBD2 for D (5 bases each). The CDR3 has 14 residues. The germline V and J ends were trimmed by 2 bases and 2 bases, with 10 bases remaining between them. Per the germline V gene, CDR1 is MNHEY and CDR2 is SMNVEV (reference sequence). The CDR3 DNA is TGTGCCAGCAGTTTAGCTCAGGGACCCTACGAGCAGTACTTC. It yields the protein CASSLAQGPYEQYF.

In this sample, this clonotype turned up a few times. The chain carries TRBV20-1 and TRBJ2-5; D gene unclear. CDR1 is DFQATT, CDR2 SNEGSKA, per germline (reference sequence). V lost 0 bases and J lost 7, with 6 bases in between. The length of the CDR3 is 11 residues. The CDR3 here is CSARDERTQYF. CDR3 DNA sequence: TGCAGTGCTAGAGATGAGCGGACCCAGTACTTC.

In this sample, this clonotype turned up a few times. V is TRBV3-1 and J is TRBJ1-1; D unclear. The germline gives CDR1 LGHDT, CDR2 YNNKEL (reference sequence). Trimming left V 6 bases short and J 4 bases short, with 9 bases between. The CDR3 totals 12 residues. The CDR3 DNA follows: TGTGCCAGCAGTGTCCGGGGCACTGAAGCTTTCTTT. Amino acid sequence: CASSVRGTEAFF.

The chain uses TRBV4-1 and TRBJ2-7, with 8 bases aligning to TRBD2. V dropped 4 bases and J dropped 4; count of bases not matched to a gene: 9. There are 15 residues in the CDR3. In germline, CDR1 is MGHRA, CDR2 YSYEKL. This chain's CDR3 is CASSPWSGSFYEQYF. The CDR3 DNA reads TGCGCCAGCAGCCCTTGGAGCGGGAGTTTTTACGAGCAGTACTTC.

The V gene is TRBV2, the J gene TRBJ1-1; D gene uncertain. Germline assignment: CDR1 SNHLY and CDR2 FYNNEI. V lost 7 bases and J lost 0, with 9 bases in between. The CDR3 consists of 13 residues. CDR3 loop: CASIPSMNTEAFF. The CDR3 nucleotides read TGTGCCAGCATTCCTAGTATGAACACTGAAGCTTTCTTT.